This section outlines one TCR beta chain sequence together with its context. V was trimmed by 0 bases and J by 1 base, leaving 9 bases between them. Germline CDR1 reads GTSNPN; CDR2 reads SVGIG (reference sequence). CDR3 size: 14 residues. This sample stems from a study of blood T cell repertoires in COVID-19. Study-wide background: Acute and convalescent COVID-19 samples came from the United States, Italy and Spain.

As originally analysed: Researchers report that nucleated cell counts were estimated from reference gene primer amplification. Only in-frame clones appear in the TCRdb table, and some are missing; sequencing was by immunoSEQ multiplex PCR. V and J calls and clone size are those listed in that table; D and trimming were worked out from the DNA. The sample lists roughly 200,000 clones, about 90% occurring once. Sequenced sample: peripheral blood. The receptor was derived from a man in his late teens or twenties with active or convalescent COVID-19. The chain combines TRBV30 with TRBJ1-2; D unresolved. The CDR3 loop reads CAWSVGGLNYGYTF. Here the CDR3 DNA reads TGTGCCTGGAGTGTAGGCGGACTTAACTATGGCTACACCTTC.